This T cell receptor (beta chain) was captured by sequencing in a study of Graves' ophthalmopathy and Graves' hyperthyroidism. Study-wide results and limits: A 13-signature model separated ophthalmopathy from stable hyperthyroidism, reaching about 91% sensitivity and almost 82% specificity cross-validated. Blood contained most expanded thyroid clonotypes exceeding 0.001 frequency.

This clonotype was counted only a few times. The antigen is undetermined. Investigators amplified TCR beta CDR3 regions from RNA transcripts. Following a first-round RT-PCR that used HTBI primers, a second-round multiplex PCR was carried out. TCRdb analysed the multiplex PCR reads with MiXCR anew, one entry per CDR3 protein. Among some 750,000 distinct CDR3 sequences listed, 40% were seen once. V lost 5 bases and J lost 3, with 13 bases in between. Germline CDR1 DFQATT, CDR2 SNEGSKA (reference sequence). The CDR3 contains 13 residues. Ophthalmopathy donors showed moderate-to-severe activity, CAS ≥3, NOSPECS ≥4 and a duration under 3 months. Uncontrolled infections, pregnancy, lactation or other autoimmune diseases led to patient exclusion.

This chain uses TRBV20-1 with TRBJ2-5, with D perhaps matching TRBD2 (6 bases). The sample comprised peripheral blood. The clonotype comes from an adult man with Graves' ophthalmopathy. CDR3 DNA: TGCAGTGCTCGCCGGGGCGGGGAAGAGACCCAGTACTTC. It translates to CSARRGGEETQYF.